The 27 T cell receptor beta chains in this list originate from one sample, sequenced in a study of blood T cell repertoires in COVID-19. Profiled with immunoSEQ multiplex PCR; TCRdb holds only in-frame clones, not every one. The profile covers 270,000 or so clones, with roughly 90% appearing a single time and 0.85% to 1% taken by the ten largest. Sequencing was performed on peripheral blood. These receptors were collected from a middle-aged woman who had recovered from COVID-19.

This chain joins TRBV27 and TRBJ2-3; 9 nucleotides line up with TRBD2. V lost 5 bases and J lost 3; bases outside the gene matches: 3. The CDR3 runs 14 residues. Per the germline V gene, CDR1 is MNHEY and CDR2 is SMNVEV (reference sequence). CDR3 loop: CASSPTSGTDTQYF. Written as DNA, the CDR3 is TGTGCCAGCAGTCCGACTAGCGGTACAGATACGCAGTATTTT.

The chain combines TRBV5-8 with TRBJ2-1; no firm D call. The CDR3 has 14 residues. The germline V gene has CDR1 SGHTS and CDR2 YDEGEE. V shed 2 bases and J shed 0 bases, with 6 bases lying between them. CDR3 in DNA: TGTGCCAGCAGCTTACCAGGCTCCTACAATGAGCAGTTCTTC. Its protein product is CASSLPGSYNEQFF.

The V call is TRBV19, the J call TRBJ1-3; 10 bases map to TRBD1. CDR1 and CDR2 from the germline V gene are LNHDA and SQIVND (reference sequence). J lost 2 bases, V lost 7 bases, and 14 bases had no gene match. CDR3 length: 18 residues. The CDR3 loop reads CASTRYGETGGTGNTIYF. The CDR3 DNA is TGTGCCAGTACCCGATATGGAGAGACAGGGGGCACTGGAAACACCATATATTTT.

In its sample, this clone was seen once. The chain couples TRBV15 to TRBJ1-2, with a possible D match to TRBD1 (6 bases). The CDR3 has 14 residues. V lost 4 bases, J lost 2 bases, and 11 bases lay in between. CDR1 LNHNV and CDR2 YYDKDF come from the germline V gene (reference sequence). The CDR3 DNA reads TGTGCCACCAGCACTCTAACAGGGAACTATGGCTACACCTTC. Translation: CATSTLTGNYGYTF.

The chain carries TRBV30 and TRBJ2-1, with TRBD2 identical over 9 bases. V dropped 0 bases and J dropped 3; count of bases not matched to a gene: 3. Germline V gene sequence: CDR1 GTSNPN, CDR2 SVGIG (reference sequence). The CDR3 length is 15 residues. The CDR3, as DNA: TGTGCCTGGAGTGTCGGGACTAGCAGCTACAATGAGCAGTTCTTC. Translation: CAWSVGTSSYNEQFF.

This clone appeared a single time. V and J are TRBV5-4 and TRBJ1-4; 8 bases line up with TRBD1. CDR3 length equals 15 residues. The ends lost 5 bases at V and 8 bases at J; junction bases unmatched: 11. The germline CDR1 and CDR2 sequences are SGHNT and YYREEE (reference sequence). DNA for the CDR3: TGTGCCAGCAGTCAGGGGACAGGTGGCTTCGAAAAACTGTTTTTT. Its protein is CASSQGTGGFEKLFF.

The rearrangement uses TRBV7-2 and TRBJ2-7, with 13 nucleotides matching TRBD2. The CDR3 has 18 amino acids. V shed 4 bases, J shed 0 bases, and the junction held 9 bases outside the gene matches. CDR1 is SGHTA, CDR2 FQGNSA, per germline. The CDR3 is CASSSAVWTSGSSYEQYF. For the CDR3, the DNA is TGTGCCAGCAGCTCCGCTGTATGGACTAGCGGGAGCTCCTACGAGCAGTACTTC.

This rearrangement joins TRBV28 to TRBJ2-7; the match to TRBD2 covers 13 bases. Per the germline V gene, CDR1 is MDHEN and CDR2 is SYDVKM. The V gene end was trimmed by 7 bases and the J gene end by 1 base; junction bases not matched to a gene: 4. The CDR3 is 15 amino acids. The CDR3 bases are TGTGCCAGCAAGGGGGGACTAGCGGGATCCTACGAGCAGTACTTC. The encoded protein is CASKGGLAGSYEQYF.

The chain combines TRBV11-3 with TRBJ2-1; 9 bases map to TRBD2. The CDR3 has 16 residues. Germline trimming cut 5 bases from V and 6 bases from J; bases unmatched to any gene: 11. The germline CDR1 and CDR2 sequences are SGHNT and YENEEA. In DNA form, the CDR3 reads TGTGCCAGCAGCCAGGGGCGGGAGGGCCTCTCCAATGAGCAGTTCTTC. Translating it yields CASSQGREGLSNEQFF. Using reference TRBV11-3 and TRBJ2-1 for the parts outside the CDR3, the full variable domain is EAGVVQSPRYKIIEKKQPVAFWCNPISGHNTLYWYLQNLGQGPELLIRYENEEAVDDSQLPKDRFSAERLKGVDSTLKIQPAELGDSAVYLCASSQGREGLSNEQFFGPGTRLTVL.

The rearrangement joins TRBV14 to TRBJ2-5; a possible D gene is TRBD1 (5 bases). The CDR3 covers 15 residues. Per the germline V gene, CDR1 is SGHDN and CDR2 is FVKESK. The V end lost 0 bases, the J end lost 5 bases, and 13 bases lay between the germline ends. The CDR3 sequence is CASSQDVAGWETQYF. As DNA, the CDR3 is TGTGCCAGCAGCCAAGATGTGGCAGGGTGGGAGACCCAGTACTTC.

The chain joins TRBV4-1 to TRBJ1-2; 9 nucleotides match TRBD1. The germline gives CDR1 MGHRA, CDR2 YSYEKL. The CDR3 extends over 19 amino acids. V dropped 0 bases and J dropped 7; count of bases not matched to a gene: 18. This CDR3 reads CASSQERVGQGPLSGGYTF. CDR3 sequence (DNA): TGCGCCAGCAGCCAAGAGAGGGTCGGACAGGGGCCCCTTTCCGGTGGCTACACCTTC.

CDR3 sequence reads: CAISTSGRADEQFF. CDR3 in DNA: TGTGCCATTTCGACTAGCGGGAGGGCAGATGAGCAGTTCTTC. The J gene is TRBJ2-1, the V gene TRBV6-5; 14 bases agree with TRBD2. Germline V lookup: CDR1 MNHEY, CDR2 SVGAGI. The V segment lost 10 bases and the J segment 8 bases; nucleotides outside the gene matches: 7. The CDR3 sequence is 14 residues long.

The chain uses TRBV18 and TRBJ2-7; the D gene is possibly TRBD2 (6 bases). The CDR3 covers 15 residues. Germline CDR1 KGHSH, CDR2 LQKENI. V lost 2 bases, J lost 0 bases, and 11 bases lay in between. This chain's CDR3 is CASSPFDGSSYEQYF. The CDR3 nucleotides read TGTGCCAGCTCACCATTCGACGGGAGCTCCTACGAGCAGTACTTC.

This chain links TRBV30 with TRBJ2-7; D is uncertain. The V gene lost 3 bases and the J gene lost 3 bases, with 12 bases spanning the gap. Germline-derived CDR1 and CDR2 are GTSNPN and SVGIG (reference sequence). This CDR3 region has 13 residues. Written as DNA, the CDR3 is TGTGCCTGGAGCTATTCCTTGAACTACGAGCAGTACTTC. It encodes CAWSYSLNYEQYF. The full variable domain, with the rest looked up from reference TRBV30 and TRBJ2-7, is SQTIHQWPATLVQPVGSPLSLECTVEGTSNPNLYWYRQAAGRGLQLLFYSVGIGQISSEVPQNLSASRPQDRQFILSSKKLLLSDSGFYLCAWSYSLNYEQYFGPGTRLTVT.

The gene calls are TRBV4-2 and TRBJ2-5; TRBD1 aligns across 7 bases. J lost 5 bases, V lost 7 bases, and 13 bases had no gene match. CDR1 LGHNA and CDR2 YNFKEQ come from the germline V gene. The CDR3 is 15 amino acids. The CDR3 here is CASKDGTASVETQYF. The CDR3 nucleotides are TGTGCCAGCAAGGACGGGACAGCGAGCGTGGAGACCCAGTACTTC.

The gene calls are TRBV4-1 and TRBJ1-5; D is perhaps TRBD1 (5 bases). The germline CDR1 and CDR2 sequences are MGHRA and YSYEKL. Trimming took 4 bases from V and 0 from J, leaving 16 bases between them. This CDR3 contains 17 residues. The CDR3 reads CASSPGLWLYSNQPQHF. The CDR3 bases are TGCGCCAGCAGCCCGGGACTGTGGCTATATAGCAATCAGCCCCAGCATTTT.

The chain recombines TRBV13 with TRBJ1-2; possibly TRBD1 for D (5 bases). From germline, CDR1 is PRHDT and CDR2 FYEKMQ (reference sequence). The CDR3 length is 14 residues. Trimming removed 0 bases at V and 3 bases at J, with 8 bases between. The CDR3 nucleotides are TGTGCCAGCAGCTTAGGGGGGCAGGACTATGGCTACACCTTC. As protein: CASSLGGQDYGYTF.

The gene calls are TRBV5-8 and TRBJ1-1; a weak D match, TRBD1 (5 bases). Trimming stripped 0 bases from V and 0 bases from J, with 12 bases between. CDR1 is SGHTS and CDR2 is YDEGEE in the germline V gene. CDR3 size: 16 residues. Here the CDR3 DNA reads TGTGCCAGCAGCTTGGGTTTCGGACAAATGAACACTGAAGCTTTCTTT. The encoded protein is CASSLGFGQMNTEAFF.

J is TRBJ2-2 and V is TRBV7-9; 9 nucleotides match TRBD1. The CDR3 loop spans 13 amino acids. The germline V gene has CDR1 SEHNR and CDR2 FQNEAQ (reference sequence). Trimming removed 9 bases from V and 6 bases from J; junction bases left unmatched: 5. The CDR3 loop is CASGGQGAGELFF. The DNA of the CDR3 is TGTGCCAGTGGGGGACAGGGCGCCGGGGAGCTGTTTTTT.

The chain carries TRBV4-1 and TRBJ2-2; D may be TRBD2 (6 bases). V was trimmed by 2 bases and J by 2 bases, leaving 21 bases between them. This CDR3 is 19 amino acids long. Germline CDR1 MGHRA, CDR2 YSYEKL. The CDR3 loop reads CASSQLGGDSLLNTGELFF. The CDR3 coding sequence is TGCGCCAGCAGCCAACTCGGAGGGGACTCACTCCTTAACACCGGGGAGCTGTTTTTT.

The rearrangement uses TRBV4-2 and TRBJ2-5; TRBD2 agrees at 10 bases. From germline, CDR1 is LGHNA and CDR2 YNFKEQ. This CDR3 spans 15 amino acids. Trimming cost V 0 bases and J 2 bases; bases outside gene matches: 0. CDR3 nucleotides: TGTGCCAGCAGCCAAGAACTAGCGGGGCAAGAGACCCAGTACTTC. Amino acid sequence: CASSQELAGQETQYF.

The V call is TRBV15, the J call TRBJ2-7; D perhaps matches TRBD2 (6 bases). Germline-derived CDR1 and CDR2 are LNHNV and YYDKDF (reference sequence). The CDR3 sequence is 15 residues long. V was shortened by 1 base and J by 5 bases, with 15 bases between the two germline ends. The CDR3, as DNA: TGTGCCACCAGCAGAGGGAGACTAGAGGGCAACGAGCAGTACTTC. It encodes CATSRGRLEGNEQYF.

DNA of the CDR3: TGTGCCAGCAGCTCAACAGGGTCGGGAAACACCATATATTTT. Protein: CASSSTGSGNTIYF. The rearrangement joins TRBV11-3 to TRBJ1-3; a possible D gene is TRBD1 (6 bases). Germline lookup yields CDR1 SGHNT and CDR2 YENEEA. V lost 4 bases to trimming and J lost 4 bases, with 11 bases between them. This CDR3 spans 14 amino acids.

The chain carries TRBV2 and TRBJ2-5; 9 bases map to TRBD2. Germline trimming cut 11 bases from V and 5 bases from J; bases unmatched to any gene: 9. The CDR3 totals 13 residues. Germline V gives CDR1 SNHLY, CDR2 FYNNEI. The DNA of the CDR3 is TGTGCCGAAGGGCAGGCGGGAGGGGAGACCCAGTACTTC. Its protein product is CAEGQAGGETQYF.

The CDR3 sequence is CASSPSRESGELFF. The CDR3 DNA follows: TGCGCCAGCAGCCCCTCGCGGGAGAGCGGGGAGCTGTTTTTT. The chain combines TRBV5-1 with TRBJ2-2; 7 bases align to TRBD2. V lost 4 bases, J lost 7 bases, and 7 bases stayed unmatched. This CDR3 contains 14 residues. From germline, CDR1 is SGHRS and CDR2 YFSETQ.

In this sample, this clone turned up once. V and J are TRBV7-2 and TRBJ2-2; 9 bases align to TRBD1. The V segment lost 4 bases and the J segment 5 bases; nucleotides outside the gene matches: 5. The CDR3 runs 15 residues. From germline, CDR1 is SGHTA and CDR2 FQGNSA. The CDR3 sequence is CASSSRQGGTGELFF. The CDR3 DNA reads TGTGCCAGCAGCTCTCGACAGGGGGGTACCGGGGAGCTGTTTTTT. The full variable domain, rest sourced from reference TRBV7-2 and TRBJ2-2, is GAGVSQSPSNKVTEKGKDVELRCDPISGHTALYWYRQSLGQGLEFLIYFQGNSAPDKSGLPSDRFSAERTGGSVSTLTIQRTQQEDSAVYLCASSSRQGGTGELFFGEGSRLTVL.

J is TRBJ2-1 and V is TRBV7-8; TRBD2 might be the D (6 bases). Germline values: CDR1 SGHVS, CDR2 FQNEAQ. Trimming took off 5 bases at V and 4 bases at J, with 12 bases between the two ends. The CDR3 is 14 residues long. The CDR3 is CASSRTGTYNEQFF. The DNA of the CDR3 is TGTGCCAGCAGCAGAACCGGGACTTACAATGAGCAGTTCTTC.